The rows below give T cell receptor beta chains drawn from one sample of a study of blood T cells in healthy people across ages. TCRdb processed the 5' RACE reads anew with MiXCR; each CDR3 protein has one entry. Of approximately 810,000 distinct CDR3 sequences in the sample, roughly 35% were seen once. Sequencing was done on a sample of blood. These receptors originate from a young man in good health. The CDR3 runs from the conserved cysteine through the conserved F or W. Fields, in order: clone size, V gene, J gene, CDR3 length, D gene, CDR3 protein, CDR3 DNA. A D gene is named only where the DNA matches it firmly. A row's size may be missing; if present it is once, few, many or a size class.

NA	TRBV5-1	TRBJ2-1	17	TRBD1	CASSLGPGQVSYNEQFF	TGCGCCAGCAGCTTGGGACCGGGACAGGTCTCCTACAATGAGCAGTTCTTC
few	TRBV6-1	TRBJ2-6	18	NA	CASRTSGRGISGANVLTF	TGTGCCAGCAGGACCTCGGGCAGGGGTATTTCTGGGGCCAACGTCCTGACTTTC
many	TRBV12-3/TRBV12-4	TRBJ2-7	15	NA	CASSLSPGNSYEQYF	TGTGCCAGCAGTTTATCTCCAGGGAACTCCTACGAGCAGTACTTC
NA	TRBV7-9	TRBJ1-4	14	NA	CASSHGTKREKLFF	TGTGCCAGCAGCCACGGGACAAAACGGGAAAAACTGTTTTTT
NA	TRBV27	TRBJ2-1	14	TRBD1	CASSLRGGRDEQFF	TGTGCCAGCAGTTTAAGAGGGGGCCGGGATGAGCAGTTCTTC
NA	TRBV3-1	TRBJ2-5	14	TRBD1	CASNHRGSKNEQYF	TGTGCCAGCAACCACAGGGGGTCAAAAAATGAGCAGTACTTC
NA	TRBV29-1	TRBJ2-7	13	TRBD1	CSVDGTGGNEQYF	TGCAGCGTTGACGGGACAGGGGGAAACGAGCAGTACTTC
few	TRBV7-8	TRBJ1-1	14	NA	CASSPGGAAHEAFF	TGTGCCAGCAGCCCCGGGGGGGCAGCCCATGAAGCTTTCTTT
NA	TRBV20-1	TRBJ2-7	17	TRBD2	CSARPRLAGGGYNEQYF	TGCAGTGCTAGACCGAGACTAGCGGGGGGGGGCTACAATGAGCAGTACTTC
NA	TRBV12-5	TRBJ1-1	13	NA	CASGPNSDTEAFF	TGTGCTAGTGGTCCTAACTCGGACACTGAAGCTTTCTTT
NA	TRBV28	TRBJ2-7	15	TRBD1	CASSSSNRTGVEQYF	TGTGCCAGCAGTTCCTCCAATAGGACAGGGGTCGAGCAGTACTTC
few	TRBV7-2	TRBJ1-2	14	NA	CASSGRTRPYGYTF	TGTGCCAGCAGCGGAAGGACACGGCCGTATGGCTACACCTTC
once	TRBV7-9	TRBJ2-5	13	NA	CASQDSVQETQYF	TGTGCCAGCCAGGACAGCGTCCAAGAGACCCAGTACTTC
few	TRBV7-6	TRBJ2-5	11	TRBD1	CASSAEGAQYF	TGTGCCAGCAGCGCCGAGGGGGCGCAGTACTTC
NA	TRBV2	TRBJ2-3	16	TRBD2	CASSPMGLPSLDTQYF	TGTGCCAGCAGTCCTATGGGACTACCCTCCTTGGATACGCAGTATTTT
few	TRBV30	TRBJ1-5	17	NA	CAWSVPQGFLSNQPQHF	TGTGCCTGGAGTGTACCTCAGGGTTTCTTGAGCAATCAGCCCCAGCATTTT
few	TRBV7-2	TRBJ1-6	16	TRBD1	CASSGGGQGDNSPLHF	TGTGCCAGCAGCGGGGGCGGACAGGGGGATAATTCACCCCTCCACTTT
few	TRBV30	TRBJ2-5	13	NA	CAWSVGQGLTQYF	TGTGCCTGGAGTGTAGGTCAGGGCCTGACCCAGTACTTC
once	TRBV3-1	TRBJ1-2	12	NA	CASSLQGWGYTF	TGTGCCAGCAGCCTACAGGGTTGGGGCTACACCTTC
NA	TRBV4-2	TRBJ2-3	18	TRBD2	CASSQPRGRGESTDTQYF	TGTGCCAGCAGCCAACCCCGAGGGCGGGGGGAGAGCACAGATACGCAGTATTTT
few	TRBV4-3	TRBJ1-1	17	NA	CASSQDLTGRSSTEAFF	TGCGCCAGCAGCCAAGATCTTACAGGGAGAAGTAGCACTGAAGCTTTCTTT
few	TRBV14	TRBJ2-6	14	NA	CASSPLAGANVLTF	TGTGCCAGCAGCCCTCTAGCTGGGGCCAACGTCCTGACTTTC
once	TRBV7-2	TRBJ2-5	16	TRBD2	CASSLGTSGAQEAQYF	TGTGCCAGCAGCTTGGGGACTAGCGGGGCACAAGAGGCCCAGTACTTC
NA	TRBV7-2	TRBJ1-5	15	NA	CASSRGQNGNQPQHF	TGTGCCAGCAGCCGCGGGCAGAATGGCAATCAGCCCCAGCATTTT
NA	TRBV29-1	TRBJ1-3	14	TRBD1	CSVDGTGQGNTIYF	TGCAGCGTTGACGGGACAGGGCAGGGAAACACCATATATTTT
few	TRBV2	TRBJ2-5	14	NA	CASAGGAIRETQYF	TGTGCCAGCGCGGGCGGGGCGATACGAGAGACCCAGTACTTC
NA	TRBV6-5	TRBJ2-1	14	TRBD1	CASSDGEQGNEQFF	TGTGCCAGCAGTGACGGGGAACAGGGGAATGAGCAGTTCTTC
NA	TRBV2	TRBJ2-4	16	TRBD1	CASSEVGTVAKNIQYF	TGTGCCAGCAGTGAAGTGGGGACAGTAGCCAAAAACATTCAGTACTTC
NA	TRBV7-2	TRBJ2-1	15	TRBD1	CASSLKGATYNEQFF	TGTGCCAGCAGCTTAAAGGGGGCCACCTACAATGAGCAGTTCTTC
few	TRBV27	TRBJ1-5	15	NA	CASSWVGDGNQPQHF	TGTGCCAGCAGTTGGGTAGGGGATGGCAATCAGCCCCAGCATTTT
few	TRBV4-3	TRBJ2-1	17	TRBD1	CASSQEGTDHGYNEQFF	TGCGCCAGCAGCCAAGAAGGGACAGACCATGGGTACAATGAGCAGTTCTTC